These 27 T cell receptor beta chains were sequenced from one sample in a study of T-cell reconstitution after alpha-beta-depleted transplantation in children. Using unique molecular identifiers, the investigators prepared the TCRbeta library. One entry per CDR3 protein results from TCRdb running MiXCR on the PCR reads. This table holds about 400,000 distinct CDR3 sequences, about a fifth found once. The material was PBMCs from the stem cell graft donor, obtained from the stem cell graft. These receptors all stem from a human donor who donated a stem cell graft to a child with acute myeloid leukemia.

This chain connects TRBV7-2 to TRBJ2-7; D gene uncertain. Germline V gene lookup returns CDR1 SGHTA and CDR2 FQGNSA. The CDR3 length is 14 residues. Trimming cost V 1 base and J 3 bases, with 10 bases left between them. DNA of the CDR3: TGTGCCAGCAGCTTAGACCCCTCGGGCTACGAGCAGTACTTC. Translating it yields CASSLDPSGYEQYF.

This clonotype was detected only a few times. This sequence joins TRBV20-1 and TRBJ2-4; no clear D gene. The germline V and J ends were trimmed by 5 bases and 12 bases, with 14 bases remaining between them. The CDR3 is 11 amino acids. CDR1 is DFQATT and CDR2 is SNEGSKA in the germline V gene (reference sequence). In nucleotides, the CDR3 is TGCAGTGCTGGGTCCCCCAGAAATCAGTACTTC. Translated: CSAGSPRNQYF.

The CDR3 reads CASSLRDSFSGANVLTF. CDR3 nucleotide sequence: TGTGCCAGCAGCCTCCGGGACAGCTTCTCTGGGGCCAACGTCCTGACTTTC. The chain uses TRBV7-2 and TRBJ2-6, with 7 bases fitting TRBD1. The germline V gene encodes CDR1 SGHTA and CDR2 FQGNSA. V shed 5 bases, J shed 0 bases, and the junction held 7 bases outside the gene matches. The CDR3 has 17 residues. The whole variable domain, remainder taken from reference TRBV7-2 and TRBJ2-6, is GAGVSQSPSNKVTEKGKDVELRCDPISGHTALYWYRQSLGQGLEFLIYFQGNSAPDKSGLPSDRFSAERTGGSVSTLTIQRTQQEDSAVYLCASSLRDSFSGANVLTFGAGSRLTVL.

The chain links TRBV28 to TRBJ1-2, with 10 bases identical to TRBD1. This CDR3 region has 14 residues. The ends lost 3 bases at V and 8 bases at J; junction bases unmatched: 6. Germline lookup yields CDR1 MDHEN and CDR2 SYDVKM. This chain's CDR3 is CASSLRDRGGGYTF. The CDR3 nucleotides are TGTGCCAGCAGTTTGAGGGACAGGGGAGGAGGCTACACCTTC.

The chain carries TRBV2 and TRBJ2-1; 7 bases are shared with TRBD2. V lost 5 bases and J lost 0; bases outside the gene matches: 7. The CDR3 length is 16 residues. Germline V lookup: CDR1 SNHLY, CDR2 FYNNEI. CDR3 residues: CASSSSGTNSYNEQFF. The CDR3 region has the DNA TGTGCCAGCAGTTCCTCCGGGACTAACTCCTACAATGAGCAGTTCTTC.

This clonotype showed up many times. The V and J genes are TRBV5-1 and TRBJ1-6; TRBD1 might be the D (6 bases). Germline CDR1 SGHRS, CDR2 YFSETQ. The CDR3 spans 15 residues. V was shortened by 0 bases and J by 7 bases, with 11 bases between the two germline ends. CDR3 in amino acids: CASSLERQGNSPLHF. DNA of the CDR3: TGCGCCAGCAGCTTGGAACGGCAGGGGAATTCACCCCTCCACTTT.

This clonotype occurred many times. This chain links TRBV28 with TRBJ2-3; possibly TRBD1 for D (6 bases). The CDR3 loop spans 14 amino acids. V lost 5 bases, J lost 4 bases, and 13 bases lay in between. Germline-derived CDR1 and CDR2 are MDHEN and SYDVKM. In DNA form, the CDR3 reads TGTGCCAGCAGTCAAAACAGGGTTGCAGATACGCAGTATTTT. This translates into CASSQNRVADTQYF.

The rearrangement links TRBV7-2 to TRBJ2-7, with unresolved D. V shed 2 bases and J shed 1 base, with 9 bases lying between them. The CDR3 has 14 amino acids. Germline CDR1 SGHTA, CDR2 FQGNSA. CDR3 loop: CASSLLRQSYEQYF. Here the CDR3 DNA reads TGTGCCAGCAGCTTATTGCGGCAGTCCTACGAGCAGTACTTC.

The V call is TRBV25-1, the J call TRBJ2-7; D possibly corresponds to TRBD2 (5 bases). Germline values: CDR1 MGHDK, CDR2 SYGVNS. V was cut by 3 bases and J by 9 bases, with 15 bases left in between. This CDR3 is built from 13 residues. The chain's CDR3 is CASSDGARRGQYF. The CDR3 DNA sequence: TGTGCCAGCAGTGATGGAGCAAGACGGGGGCAGTACTTC.

The V gene is TRBV2, the J gene TRBJ2-1, with 11 bases matching TRBD2. Germline V CDR1 and CDR2: SNHLY, FYNNEI. The CDR3 consists of 15 residues. V lost 6 bases to trimming and J lost 7 bases; unmatched junction nucleotides: 8. CDR3 amino acids: CASRGTSGLGNEQFF. Here the CDR3 DNA reads TGTGCCAGCAGAGGGACTAGCGGACTTGGGAATGAGCAGTTCTTC.

There are a few counts of this clonotype. The chain carries TRBV27 and TRBJ2-7; TRBD2 agrees at 8 bases. The V segment lost 0 bases and the J segment 3 bases; nucleotides outside the gene matches: 4. The CDR3 extends over 15 amino acids. Germline values: CDR1 MNHEY, CDR2 SMNVEV (reference sequence). CDR3 loop: CASSLSSGGLYEQYF. CDR3 nucleotides: TGTGCCAGCAGTTTATCGTCGGGAGGGCTCTACGAGCAGTACTTC.

This clonotype was picked up many times. The J gene is TRBJ2-1, the V gene TRBV6-5; no clear D. CDR1 and CDR2 from the germline V gene are MNHEY and SVGAGI. V was shortened by 0 bases and J by 14 bases, with 8 bases between the two germline ends. This CDR3 is 11 amino acids long. The DNA for the CDR3 is TGTGCCAGCAGTTACTCTAGACGTGAGTTCTTC. Translation gives CASSYSRREFF.

This clonotype was seen a few times. The gene calls are TRBV4-1 and TRBJ2-4, with no clear D. Trimming cost V 1 base and J 6 bases, with 10 bases left between them. Germline loops: CDR1 MGHRA, CDR2 YSYEKL. The CDR3 length is 14 residues. CDR3: CASSQGGMRNIQYF. CDR3 coding DNA: TGCGCCAGCAGCCAAGGGGGAATGAGAAACATTCAGTACTTC.

V and J are TRBV7-2 and TRBJ2-3, with 11 bases matching TRBD2. J lost 4 bases, V lost 4 bases, and 4 bases had no gene match. The CDR3 extends over 15 amino acids. The germline V gene encodes CDR1 SGHTA and CDR2 FQGNSA. The DNA for the CDR3 is TGTGCCAGCAGCTATACTAGCGGGAGCTCAGATACGCAGTATTTT. This translates into CASSYTSGSSDTQYF.

The chain employs TRBV5-1 and TRBJ1-1; 7 bases align to TRBD1. Germline V CDR1 and CDR2: SGHRS, YFSETQ. The CDR3 consists of 13 residues. Trimming at V came to 6 bases and at J to 3 bases, leaving 5 bases not matched to a gene. The DNA of the CDR3 is TGCGCCAGCAACCCGGACAGGTACACTGAAGCTTTCTTT. This codes for CASNPDRYTEAFF.

This clonotype has a count of ten or more. The CDR3 here is CSARRDRDEKLFF. CDR3 DNA sequence: TGCAGTGCTAGAAGGGACCGGGATGAAAAACTGTTTTTT. The rearrangement links TRBV20-1 to TRBJ1-4; D may be TRBD1 (5 bases). This CDR3 comprises 13 residues. V was trimmed by 2 bases and J by 6 bases, leaving 10 bases between them. Germline V gives CDR1 DFQATT, CDR2 SNEGSKA (reference sequence).

The table lists this clonotype with many counts. The J gene is TRBJ2-7, the V gene TRBV7-8, with 7 bases lining up with TRBD1. J gave up 6 bases and V 5 bases, and 13 bases lay outside the gene matches. This CDR3 has 15 residues. Germline CDR1 SGHVS, CDR2 FQNEAQ. This CDR3 is CASSPTWGQWGEQYF. As DNA, the CDR3 is TGTGCCAGCAGCCCAACATGGGGACAGTGGGGCGAGCAGTACTTC.

This clonotype was observed at least ten times. This chain uses TRBV20-1 with TRBJ2-1; 9 bases fit TRBD2. In germline, CDR1 is DFQATT, CDR2 SNEGSKA (reference sequence). The CDR3 is 15 residues long. The trim removed 1 base at V and 5 bases at J, leaving 6 bases unmatched. CDR3 protein: CSARVPAGGHNEQFF. As DNA, the CDR3 is TGCAGTGCTAGAGTTCCCGCGGGAGGGCACAATGAGCAGTTCTTC.

V is TRBV28 and J is TRBJ2-7, with TRBD1 as a possible D gene (5 bases). The CDR3 has 15 residues. CDR1 is MDHEN, CDR2 SYDVKM, per germline. The ends were cut back, 3 bases at V and 4 bases at J, with 16 bases in the middle. CDR3 residues: CASSFPRTGKYEQYF. CDR3 coding DNA: TGTGCCAGCAGTTTCCCCCGAACAGGAAAGTACGAGCAGTACTTC.

This clonotype was detected only a few times. The chain is built from TRBV3-1 and TRBJ1-2; D is unresolved. The CDR3 has 15 residues. V was shortened by 0 bases and J by 4 bases, with 12 bases between the two germline ends. From germline, CDR1 is LGHDT and CDR2 YNNKEL (reference sequence). This chain's CDR3 is CASSQEVGWRYGYTF. The CDR3 DNA reads TGTGCCAGCAGCCAAGAAGTTGGCTGGCGCTATGGCTACACCTTC.

In its sample, this clonotype was seen many times. The chain has TRBV4-2 and TRBJ2-5, with 7 bases aligning to TRBD2. The CDR3 contains 14 residues. The ends lost 0 bases at V and 5 bases at J; junction bases unmatched: 3. Germline V gives CDR1 LGHNA, CDR2 YNFKEQ. The CDR3 nucleotides read TGTGCCAGCAGCCAAGAGCGAGCGGGGGAGACCCAGTACTTC. Its translation: CASSQERAGETQYF.

V and J are TRBV19 and TRBJ2-1; 9 bases match TRBD2. Unmatched junction bases numbered 7, after V lost 5 bases and J lost 8 bases. The CDR3 has 14 residues. Germline V CDR1 and CDR2: LNHDA, SQIVND (reference sequence). CDR3 in amino acids: CASSVGGRGDEQFF. The CDR3 nucleotides read TGTGCCAGTAGTGTTGGCGGGAGGGGGGATGAGCAGTTCTTC. The entire variable domain, with the rest obtained from reference TRBV19 and TRBJ2-1, is as follows: DGGITQSPKYLFRKEGQNVTLSCEQNLNHDAMYWYRQDPGQGLRLIYYSQIVNDFQKGDIAEGYSVSREKKESFPLTVTSAQKNPTAFYLCASSVGGRGDEQFFGPGTRLTVL.

The chain links TRBV11-2 to TRBJ2-7, with D possibly TRBD2 on 6 matching bases. The germline V gene has CDR1 SGHAT and CDR2 FQNNGV. The CDR3 extends over 14 amino acids. Trimming removed 0 bases from V and 2 bases from J, with 8 bases in between. This chain's CDR3 is CASSLDGLTYEQYF. The CDR3 nucleotides are TGTGCCAGCAGCTTAGACGGACTAACCTACGAGCAGTACTTC.

This clonotype was seen a few times. The rearrangement uses TRBV7-9 and TRBJ2-3, with TRBD2 as a possible D gene (6 bases). With 2 bases removed from V and 2 bases from J, the gap between germline ends came to 11 bases. Germline CDR1 and CDR2: SEHNR and FQNEAQ (reference sequence). The CDR3 length is 15 residues. In DNA, the CDR3 is TGTGCCAGCAGCTTACTCACGGGGGACACAGATACGCAGTATTTT. It specifies CASSLLTGDTDTQYF. Using reference TRBV7-9 and TRBJ2-3 for the parts outside the CDR3, the full variable domain is DTGVSQNPRHKITKRGQNVTFRCDPISEHNRLYWYRQTLGQGPEFLTYFQNEAQLEKSRLLSDRFSAERPKGSFSTLEIQRTEQGDSAMYLCASSLLTGDTDTQYFGPGTRLTVL.

This clonotype was picked up a small number of times. CDR3 in amino acids: CSASHSLQGAGTEAFF. The CDR3 coding sequence is TGCAGTGCTTCACATTCCTTACAGGGGGCGGGAACTGAAGCTTTCTTT. The J gene is TRBJ1-1, the V gene TRBV20-1; 9 bases line up with TRBD1. Germline lookup yields CDR1 DFQATT and CDR2 SNEGSKA (reference sequence). The CDR3 length is 16 residues. The J segment lost 5 bases and the V segment lost 5 bases, leaving 15 bases of the junction unmatched.

The J gene is TRBJ2-1, the V gene TRBV11-2, with 10 bases that match TRBD2. CDR1 SGHAT and CDR2 FQNNGV come from the germline V gene. V lost 0 bases and J lost 8; bases outside the gene matches: 4. CDR3 length: 15 amino acids. DNA of the CDR3: TGTGCCAGCAGCTTAGAGGCTAGCGGGAGTCATGAGCAGTTCTTC. Its translation is CASSLEASGSHEQFF.

The rearrangement joins TRBV5-1 to TRBJ1-4; D gene ambiguous. This CDR3 region has 15 residues. Germline V gene data show CDR1 as SGHRS and CDR2 as YFSETQ. Trimming took off 0 bases at V and 4 bases at J, with 10 bases between the two ends. CDR3 sequence: CASSLAPGRNEKLFF. In DNA, the CDR3 is TGCGCCAGCAGCTTGGCCCCCGGACGTAATGAAAAACTGTTTTTT.